A selection of T cell receptor beta chains follows, all from one sample in a study of blood T cell repertoires in COVID-19. Data came from immunoSEQ multiplex PCR; TCRdb stores just in-frame clones and leaves some out. The data show around 200,000 clones, about 83% seen once. Material: peripheral blood. The source is a woman aged 45-65 years with acute or convalescent COVID-19. Both conserved end residues are part of each CDR3. Only some rows state a clone size, as once, few, many or a class for expanded clones.

v_gene: TRBV21-1
j_gene: TRBJ1-1
abundance: many
CDR3aa: CASSKEVGPLRYTEAFF

v_gene: TRBV3-1/TRBV3-2
j_gene: TRBJ2-2
abundance: -
CDR3aa: CASSLLREARTGELFF

v_gene: TRBV5-1
j_gene: TRBJ2-7
abundance: -
CDR3aa: CASSLNRVTQTYEQYF

v_gene: TRBV28
j_gene: TRBJ2-7
abundance: -
CDR3aa: CASIQDETAYEQYF

v_gene: TRBV5-6
j_gene: TRBJ2-2
abundance: -
CDR3aa: CASSLGGGVPAGELFF

v_gene: TRBV5-1
j_gene: TRBJ2-1
abundance: -
CDR3aa: CASSSDRNSYNEQFF

v_gene: TRBV30
j_gene: TRBJ1-4
abundance: -
CDR3aa: CAWSGMGGRGEKLFF

v_gene: TRBV2
j_gene: TRBJ1-3
abundance: few
CDR3aa: CASSERDVASGNTIYF

v_gene: TRBV6-5
j_gene: TRBJ2-2
abundance: -
CDR3aa: CASSRDRANTGELFF

v_gene: TRBV5-1
j_gene: TRBJ1-3
abundance: once
CDR3aa: CASGHGGAGNTIYF

v_gene: TRBV5-5
j_gene: TRBJ2-1
abundance: -
CDR3aa: CASLHEEGTRCIF

v_gene: TRBV11-2
j_gene: TRBJ2-3
abundance: -
CDR3aa: CASSTGTSLTDTQYF

v_gene: TRBV18
j_gene: TRBJ2-7
abundance: once
CDR3aa: CASSPLGLAGVYEQYF

v_gene: TRBV10-2
j_gene: TRBJ2-7
abundance: once
CDR3aa: CASSESGYEQYF

v_gene: TRBV11-3
j_gene: TRBJ2-7
abundance: -
CDR3aa: CASSLGTGGQKYF

v_gene: TRBV14
j_gene: TRBJ2-7
abundance: -
CDR3aa: CASSQSVRGKREQYF

v_gene: TRBV6-5
j_gene: TRBJ2-7
abundance: -
CDR3aa: CASHRGQSLHEQYF

v_gene: TRBV11-2
j_gene: TRBJ1-2
abundance: once
CDR3aa: CASSLGFGNYGYTF

v_gene: TRBV5-1
j_gene: TRBJ2-7
abundance: once
CDR3aa: CASSLAGLAGESYEQYF

v_gene: TRBV27
j_gene: TRBJ2-1
abundance: few
CDR3aa: CASSSYRGHLDEQFF

v_gene: TRBV6-5
j_gene: TRBJ2-3
abundance: few
CDR3aa: CASRIGAGITDTQYF

v_gene: TRBV5-5
j_gene: TRBJ1-5
abundance: few
CDR3aa: CASSTGTGSNQPQHF

v_gene: TRBV5-1
j_gene: TRBJ2-7
abundance: -
CDR3aa: CASSLEGDEQYF

v_gene: TRBV19
j_gene: TRBJ1-4
abundance: many
CDR3aa: CASSEGTVNEKLFF

v_gene: TRBV27
j_gene: TRBJ2-7
abundance: -
CDR3aa: CASSLAGTNSYEQYF

v_gene: TRBV29-1
j_gene: TRBJ2-5
abundance: -
CDR3aa: CSARNRPEGETQYF

v_gene: TRBV11-2
j_gene: TRBJ2-1
abundance: -
CDR3aa: CASSFGGRSGGEQFF

v_gene: TRBV24-1
j_gene: TRBJ1-2
abundance: -
CDR3aa: CATSGQGGGYGYTF

v_gene: TRBV5-6
j_gene: TRBJ1-4
abundance: few
CDR3aa: CASSLGAFNEKLFF

v_gene: TRBV29-1
j_gene: TRBJ1-2
abundance: -
CDR3aa: CSVDGRREGGYTF

v_gene: TRBV14
j_gene: TRBJ2-3
abundance: -
CDR3aa: CASSPRLDGTDTQYF

v_gene: TRBV21-1
j_gene: TRBJ2-7
abundance: -
CDR3aa: CASSPRGRRAYEQYF

v_gene: TRBV7-9
j_gene: TRBJ2-7
abundance: -
CDR3aa: CASSQAGGSHEQYF

v_gene: TRBV18
j_gene: TRBJ2-1
abundance: -
CDR3aa: CASSLTSGRTLGEQFF

v_gene: TRBV6-2/TRBV6-3
j_gene: TRBJ2-7
abundance: -
CDR3aa: CASSPAVAGFSYEQYF

v_gene: TRBV3-1/TRBV3-2
j_gene: TRBJ2-7
abundance: -
CDR3aa: CASSQDRRLVSGRDEQYF

v_gene: TRBV10-1
j_gene: TRBJ2-2
abundance: -
CDR3aa: CASSPTGINTGELFF

v_gene: TRBV30
j_gene: TRBJ2-7
abundance: -
CDR3aa: CAATGGRKYEQYF

v_gene: TRBV7-2
j_gene: TRBJ2-5
abundance: -
CDR3aa: CASSAPGDFSQYF

v_gene: TRBV3-1/TRBV3-2
j_gene: TRBJ2-5
abundance: -
CDR3aa: CASSLQGYGETQYF

v_gene: TRBV30
j_gene: TRBJ2-7
abundance: -
CDR3aa: CAWSERAREQYF

v_gene: TRBV11-2
j_gene: TRBJ1-1
abundance: -
CDR3aa: CASSQQGVLDTEAFF

v_gene: TRBV5-1
j_gene: TRBJ2-3
abundance: -
CDR3aa: CASSFSGRATDTQYF

v_gene: TRBV3-1/TRBV3-2
j_gene: TRBJ2-6
abundance: -
CDR3aa: CASSLVSGANVLTF

v_gene: TRBV11-3
j_gene: TRBJ1-1
abundance: -
CDR3aa: CASSLGLENTEAFF

v_gene: TRBV6-2/TRBV6-3
j_gene: TRBJ2-7
abundance: -
CDR3aa: CASSQDRGSYEQYF

v_gene: TRBV18
j_gene: TRBJ2-6
abundance: -
CDR3aa: CASSRSLGTVYSGANVLTF

v_gene: TRBV6-5
j_gene: TRBJ1-1
abundance: -
CDR3aa: CASSSLRTGNTEAFF

v_gene: TRBV19
j_gene: TRBJ2-5
abundance: once
CDR3aa: CASSISIRGQETQYF

v_gene: TRBV7-2
j_gene: TRBJ1-5
abundance: -
CDR3aa: CASSSVRDRGQPQHF

v_gene: TRBV29-1
j_gene: TRBJ2-7
abundance: -
CDR3aa: CSVEETGGPYEQYF

v_gene: TRBV5-1
j_gene: TRBJ2-1
abundance: -
CDR3aa: CASSSGTSGSINEQFF

v_gene: TRBV5-1
j_gene: TRBJ2-1
abundance: -
CDR3aa: CASSQGQGPYNEQFF

v_gene: TRBV6-5
j_gene: TRBJ2-1
abundance: -
CDR3aa: CASNPGTGLYNEQFF

v_gene: TRBV7-9
j_gene: TRBJ2-1
abundance: -
CDR3aa: CASSFDSGGVEEQFF

v_gene: TRBV10-2
j_gene: TRBJ2-3
abundance: -
CDR3aa: CASKTGPQVTDTQYF

v_gene: TRBV5-1
j_gene: TRBJ1-2
abundance: few
CDR3aa: CASSPGGSQYYTF

v_gene: TRBV2
j_gene: TRBJ2-7
abundance: -
CDR3aa: CASRPGLALSYEQYF